This T cell receptor beta chain was profiled in a study of cytomegalovirus exposure and HLA in healthy donors. In the PCR, 60 Vbeta and 13 Jbeta primers were used. The data were produced by immunoSEQ multiplex PCR, yet TCRdb's version contains in-frame clones alone and is incomplete. This sample has over 100,000 clones; 65% to 80% occur once, and the top ten carry around 5%. Germline loops: CDR1 MNHEY, CDR2 SVGAGI. V dropped 4 bases and J dropped 2; count of bases not matched to a gene: 8. The CDR3 runs to 16 residues. Points from the study as a whole: While the bulk of TCR sequences proved rare, some public TCRs turned up in many donors. Most subjects' HLA-A and HLA-B alleles were reportedly predicted from TCR beta sequences.

This clone was detected ten times or more. The antigen is undetermined. This sequence joins TRBV6-5 and TRBJ2-3; TRBD2 matches 8 bases. The sample consisted of PBMCs. The receptor comes from a man between 25 and 39 years old in good health and CMV-seropositive. The CDR3 DNA is TGTGCCAGCAGTTCCCAAGGAGCGGGGGTCACAGATACGCAGTATTTT. Protein product: CASSSQGAGVTDTQYF.